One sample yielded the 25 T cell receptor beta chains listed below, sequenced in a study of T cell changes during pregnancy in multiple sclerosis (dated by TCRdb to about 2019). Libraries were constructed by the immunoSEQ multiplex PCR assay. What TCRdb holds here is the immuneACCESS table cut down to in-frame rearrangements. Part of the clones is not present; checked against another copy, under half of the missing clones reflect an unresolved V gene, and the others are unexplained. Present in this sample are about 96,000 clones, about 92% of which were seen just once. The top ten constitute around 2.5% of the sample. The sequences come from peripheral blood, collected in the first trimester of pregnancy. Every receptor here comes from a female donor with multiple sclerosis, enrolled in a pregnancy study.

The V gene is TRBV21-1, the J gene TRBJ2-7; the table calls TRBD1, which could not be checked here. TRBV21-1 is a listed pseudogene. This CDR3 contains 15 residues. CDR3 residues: CASSENTAAFYEQYF. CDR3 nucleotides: TGTGCCAGCAGCGAAAACACCGCCGCTTTCTACGAGCAGTACTTC.

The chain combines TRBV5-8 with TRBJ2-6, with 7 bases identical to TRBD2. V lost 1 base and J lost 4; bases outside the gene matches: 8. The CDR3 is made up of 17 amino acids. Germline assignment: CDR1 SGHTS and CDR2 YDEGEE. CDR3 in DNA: TGTGCCAGCAGCTTGTGGGGAGGGTTTGCCGGGGCCAACGTCCTGACTTTC. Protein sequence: CASSLWGGFAGANVLTF.

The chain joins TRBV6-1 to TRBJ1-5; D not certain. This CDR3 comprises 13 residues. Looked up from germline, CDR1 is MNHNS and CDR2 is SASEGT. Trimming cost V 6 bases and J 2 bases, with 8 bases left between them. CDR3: CASRRSGNQPQHF. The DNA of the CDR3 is TGTGCCAGCAGACGCTCGGGCAATCAGCCCCAGCATTTT.

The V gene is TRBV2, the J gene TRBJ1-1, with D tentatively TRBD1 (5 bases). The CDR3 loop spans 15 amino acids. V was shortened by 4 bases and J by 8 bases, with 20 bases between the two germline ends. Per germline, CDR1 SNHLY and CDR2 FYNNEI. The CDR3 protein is CASSGPGSGGIEAFF. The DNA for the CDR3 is TGTGCCAGCAGTGGACCTGGGAGTGGGGGGATCGAAGCTTTCTTT.

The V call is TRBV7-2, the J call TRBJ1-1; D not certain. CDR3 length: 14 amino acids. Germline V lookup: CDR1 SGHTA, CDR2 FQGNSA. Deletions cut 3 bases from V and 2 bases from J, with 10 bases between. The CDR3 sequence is CASSFRGGNTEAFF. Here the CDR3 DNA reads TGTGCCAGCAGCTTTCGGGGAGGAAACACTGAAGCTTTCTTT.

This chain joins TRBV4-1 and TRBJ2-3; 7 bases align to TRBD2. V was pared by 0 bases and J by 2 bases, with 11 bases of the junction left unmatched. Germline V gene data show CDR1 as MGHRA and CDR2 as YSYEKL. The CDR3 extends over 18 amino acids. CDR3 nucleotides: TGCGCCAGCAGCCAAGATCTACTAGCGAAAACATACACAGATACGCAGTATTTT. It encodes CASSQDLLAKTYTDTQYF.

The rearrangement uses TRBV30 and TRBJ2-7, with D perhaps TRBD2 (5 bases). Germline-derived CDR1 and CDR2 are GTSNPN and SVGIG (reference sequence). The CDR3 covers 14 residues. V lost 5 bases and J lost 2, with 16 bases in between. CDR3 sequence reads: CAWVAPGLTYEQYF. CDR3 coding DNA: TGTGCCTGGGTCGCCCCAGGACTCACCTACGAGCAGTACTTC.

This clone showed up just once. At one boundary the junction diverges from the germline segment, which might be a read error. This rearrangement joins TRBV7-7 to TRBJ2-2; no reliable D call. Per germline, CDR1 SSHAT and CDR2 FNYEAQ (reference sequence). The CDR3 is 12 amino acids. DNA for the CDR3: TGTGCTAGCAGCCCGGTCACCGGGGAGCTGTTTTTT. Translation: CASSPVTGELFF.

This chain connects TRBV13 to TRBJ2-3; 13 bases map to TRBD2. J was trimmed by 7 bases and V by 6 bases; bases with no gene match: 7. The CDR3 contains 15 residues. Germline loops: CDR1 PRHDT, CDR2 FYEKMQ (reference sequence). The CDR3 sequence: CASRRTSGSWHTQYF. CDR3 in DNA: TGTGCCAGCAGACGGACTAGCGGGAGTTGGCATACGCAGTATTTT.

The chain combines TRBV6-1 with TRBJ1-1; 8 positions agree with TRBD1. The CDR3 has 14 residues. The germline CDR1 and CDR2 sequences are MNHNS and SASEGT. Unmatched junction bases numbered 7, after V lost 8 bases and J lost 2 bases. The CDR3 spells CASSTGQGNTEAFF. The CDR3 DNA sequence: TGTGCCAGCTCAACTGGACAGGGAAACACTGAAGCTTTCTTT.

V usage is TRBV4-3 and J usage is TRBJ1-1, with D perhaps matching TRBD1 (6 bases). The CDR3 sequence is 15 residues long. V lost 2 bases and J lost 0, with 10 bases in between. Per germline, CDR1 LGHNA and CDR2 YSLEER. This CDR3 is CASSQIGQLNTEAFF. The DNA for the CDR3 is TGCGCCAGCAGCCAAATCGGACAGTTGAACACTGAAGCTTTCTTT.

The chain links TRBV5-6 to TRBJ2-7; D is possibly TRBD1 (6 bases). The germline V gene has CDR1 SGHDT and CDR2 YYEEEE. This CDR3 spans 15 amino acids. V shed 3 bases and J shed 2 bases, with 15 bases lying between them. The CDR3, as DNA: TGTGCCAGCAGCTCAGGACAGATCGGAACCTACGAGCAGTACTTC. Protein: CASSSGQIGTYEQYF.

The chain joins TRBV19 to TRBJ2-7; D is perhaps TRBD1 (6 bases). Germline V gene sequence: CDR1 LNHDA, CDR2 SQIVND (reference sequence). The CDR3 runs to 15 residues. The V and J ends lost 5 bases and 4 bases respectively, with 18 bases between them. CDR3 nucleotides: TGTGCCAGTAGTTCCTTTCAGGGGCTCCTTTACGAGCAGTACTTC. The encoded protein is CASSSFQGLLYEQYF. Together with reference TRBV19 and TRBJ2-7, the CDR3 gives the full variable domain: DGGITQSPKYLFRKEGQNVTLSCEQNLNHDAMYWYRQDPGQGLRLIYYSQIVNDFQKGDIAEGYSVSREKKESFPLTVTSAQKNPTAFYLCASSSFQGLLYEQYFGPGTRLTVT.

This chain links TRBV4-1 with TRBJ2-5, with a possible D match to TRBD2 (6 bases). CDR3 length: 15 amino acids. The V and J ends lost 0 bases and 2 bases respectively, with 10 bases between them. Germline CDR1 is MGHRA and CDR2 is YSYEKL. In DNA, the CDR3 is TGCGCCAGCAGCCAAGAGGGGCGGGAACAAGAGACCCAGTACTTC. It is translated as CASSQEGREQETQYF.

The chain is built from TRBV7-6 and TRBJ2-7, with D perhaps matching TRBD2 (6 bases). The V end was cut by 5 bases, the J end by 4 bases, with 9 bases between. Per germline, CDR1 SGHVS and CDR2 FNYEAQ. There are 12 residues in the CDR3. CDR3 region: CASSPGGYEQYF. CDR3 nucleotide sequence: TGTGCCAGCAGCCCCGGGGGATACGAGCAGTACTTC.

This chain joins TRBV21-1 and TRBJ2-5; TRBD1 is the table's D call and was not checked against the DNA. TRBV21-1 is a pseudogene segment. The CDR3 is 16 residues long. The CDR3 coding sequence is TGTGCCAGCATCGTGACAGGGGACAAGATAGGAGAGACCCAGTACTTC. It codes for CASIVTGDKIGETQYF.

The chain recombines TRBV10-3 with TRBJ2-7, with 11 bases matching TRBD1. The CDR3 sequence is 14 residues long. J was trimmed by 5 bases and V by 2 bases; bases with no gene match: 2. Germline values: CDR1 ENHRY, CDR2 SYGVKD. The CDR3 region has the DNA TGTGCCATCAGTGAGCCGGACAGGGGGCACGAGCAGTACTTC. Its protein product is CAISEPDRGHEQYF.

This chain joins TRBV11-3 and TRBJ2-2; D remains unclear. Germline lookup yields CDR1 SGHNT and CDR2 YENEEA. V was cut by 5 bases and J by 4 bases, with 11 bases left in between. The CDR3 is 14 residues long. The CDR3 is CASSRGRTTGELFF. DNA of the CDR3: TGTGCCAGCAGCCGAGGCAGAACCACCGGGGAGCTGTTTTTT.

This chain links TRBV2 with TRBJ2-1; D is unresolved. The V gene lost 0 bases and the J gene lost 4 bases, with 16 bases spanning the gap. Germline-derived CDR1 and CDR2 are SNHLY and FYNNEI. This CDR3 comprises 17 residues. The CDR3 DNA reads TGTGCCAGCAGTGAAGCAGTAGGCAGGCAGATTTACAATGAGCAGTTCTTC. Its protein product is CASSEAVGRQIYNEQFF. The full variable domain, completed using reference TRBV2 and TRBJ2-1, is EPEVTQTPSHQVTQMGQEVILRCVPISNHLYFYWYRQILGQKVEFLVSFYNNEISEKSEIFDDQFSVERPDGSNFTLKIRSTKLEDSAMYFCASSEAVGRQIYNEQFFGPGTRLTVL.

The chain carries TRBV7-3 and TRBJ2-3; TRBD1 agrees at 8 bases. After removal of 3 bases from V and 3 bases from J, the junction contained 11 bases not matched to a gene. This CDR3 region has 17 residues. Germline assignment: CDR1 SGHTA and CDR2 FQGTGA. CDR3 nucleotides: TGTGCCAGCAGCTTCGGCAGGGGGCGCGGGTGGACAGATACGCAGTATTTT. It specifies CASSFGRGRGWTDTQYF.

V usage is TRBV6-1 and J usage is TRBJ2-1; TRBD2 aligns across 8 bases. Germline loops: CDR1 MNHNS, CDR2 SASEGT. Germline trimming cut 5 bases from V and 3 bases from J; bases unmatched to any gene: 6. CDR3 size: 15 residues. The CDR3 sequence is CASSSGSSFYNEQFF. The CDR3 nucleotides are TGTGCCAGCAGTAGCGGGAGTTCCTTCTACAATGAGCAGTTCTTC.

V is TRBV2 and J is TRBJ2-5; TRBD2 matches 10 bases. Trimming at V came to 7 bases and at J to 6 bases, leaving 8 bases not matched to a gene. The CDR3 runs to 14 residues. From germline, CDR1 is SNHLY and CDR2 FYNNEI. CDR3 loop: CASTASGRRQTQYF. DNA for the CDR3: TGTGCCAGCACCGCTAGCGGGAGAAGGCAGACCCAGTACTTC.

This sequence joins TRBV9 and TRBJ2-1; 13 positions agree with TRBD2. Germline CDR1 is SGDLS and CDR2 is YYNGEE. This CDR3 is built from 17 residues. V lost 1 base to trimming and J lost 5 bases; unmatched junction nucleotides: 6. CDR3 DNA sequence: TGTGCCAGCAGCGTACGGAAGGGGACTAGCGGGGACAATGAGCAGTTCTTC. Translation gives CASSVRKGTSGDNEQFF.

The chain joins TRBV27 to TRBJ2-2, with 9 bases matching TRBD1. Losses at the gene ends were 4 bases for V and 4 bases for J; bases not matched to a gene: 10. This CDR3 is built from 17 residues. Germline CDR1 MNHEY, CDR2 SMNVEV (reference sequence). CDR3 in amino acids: CASSSGQGWVSTGELFF. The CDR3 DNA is TGTGCCAGCAGTTCGGGACAGGGATGGGTTAGCACCGGGGAGCTGTTTTTT.

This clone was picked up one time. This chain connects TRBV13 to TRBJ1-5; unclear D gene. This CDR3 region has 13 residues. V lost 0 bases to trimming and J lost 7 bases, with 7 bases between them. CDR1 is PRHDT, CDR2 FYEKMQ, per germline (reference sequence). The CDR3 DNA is TGTGCCAGCAGCTTAGGCTATTTCCAGCCCCAGCATTTT. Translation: CASSLGYFQPQHF.